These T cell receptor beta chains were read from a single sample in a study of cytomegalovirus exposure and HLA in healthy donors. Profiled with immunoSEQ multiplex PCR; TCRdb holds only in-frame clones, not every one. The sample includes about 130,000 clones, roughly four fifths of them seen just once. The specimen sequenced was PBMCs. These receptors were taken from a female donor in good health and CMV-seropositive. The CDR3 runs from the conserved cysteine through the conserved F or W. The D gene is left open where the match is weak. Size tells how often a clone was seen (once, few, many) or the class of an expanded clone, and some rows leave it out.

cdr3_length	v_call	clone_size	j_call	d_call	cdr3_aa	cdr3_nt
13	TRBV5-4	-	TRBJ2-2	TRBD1	CASSDRGTGELFF	TGTGCCAGCAGTGACAGGGGCACCGGGGAGCTGTTTTTT
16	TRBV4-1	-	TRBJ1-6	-	CASSHLRGGSGSPLHF	TGCGCCAGCAGCCACCTAAGAGGGGGTTCCGGCTCACCCCTCCACTTT
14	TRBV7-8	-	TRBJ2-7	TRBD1	CASSLVTGAYEQYF	TGTGCCAGCAGCTTAGTGACAGGGGCCTACGAGCAGTACTTC
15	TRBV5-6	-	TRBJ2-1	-	CASSPKGRGGNEQFF	TGTGCCAGCAGCCCCAAGGGCAGGGGAGGGAATGAGCAGTTCTTC
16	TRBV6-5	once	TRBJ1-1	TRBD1	CASSYYGQGLNTEAFF	TGTGCCAGCAGTTACTATGGACAGGGCCTGAACACTGAAGCTTTCTTT
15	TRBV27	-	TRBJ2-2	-	CASSWSTTNTGELFF	TGTGCCAGCAGTTGGTCCACTACGAACACCGGGGAGCTGTTTTTT
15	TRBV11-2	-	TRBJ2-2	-	CASSTSTVHTGELFF	TGTGCCAGCTCGACCTCGACAGTTCACACCGGGGAGCTGTTTTTT
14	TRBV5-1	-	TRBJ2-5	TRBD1	CASSLDRAKETQYF	TGCGCCAGCAGCCTAGACAGGGCCAAAGAGACCCAGTACTTC
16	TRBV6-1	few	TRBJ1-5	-	CASSERAYFSNQPQHF	TGTGCCAGCAGTGAGCGGGCCTACTTTAGCAATCAGCCCCAGCATTTT
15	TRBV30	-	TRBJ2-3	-	CAWSNLGGSTDTQYF	TGTGCCTGGAGTAATCTAGGTGGGAGCACAGATACGCAGTATTTT
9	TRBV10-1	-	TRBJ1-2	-	CAIREGYTF	TGCGCCATCCGGGAGGGCTACACCTTC
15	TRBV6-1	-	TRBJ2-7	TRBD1	CASSEGDRVTYEQYF	TGTGCCAGCAGTGAAGGGGACAGGGTGACCTACGAGCAGTACTTC
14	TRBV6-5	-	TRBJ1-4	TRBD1	CASSQDRVDEKLFF	TGTGCCAGCAGTCAGGACAGGGTCGATGAAAAACTGTTTTTT
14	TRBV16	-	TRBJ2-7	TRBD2	CASSQGTSSYEQYF	TGTGCCAGCAGCCAAGGGACTAGCTCGTACGAGCAGTACTTC
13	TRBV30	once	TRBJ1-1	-	CAWSVVYSTEAFF	TGTGCCTGGAGTGTAGTCTACAGCACTGAAGCTTTCTTT
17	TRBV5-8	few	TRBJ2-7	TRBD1	CASSWRTGTGGFYEQYF	TGTGCCAGCAGCTGGAGAACCGGGACAGGGGGGTTCTACGAGCAGTACTTC
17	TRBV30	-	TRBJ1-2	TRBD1	CVSGTGGAPVLGYGYTF	TGTGTCTCCGGGACAGGGGGCGCCCCGGTTCTCGGCTATGGCTACACCTTC
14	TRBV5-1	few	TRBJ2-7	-	CASSFSRGSYEQYF	TGCGCCAGCAGCTTCTCCAGGGGTTCCTACGAGCAGTACTTC
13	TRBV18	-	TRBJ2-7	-	CASSVGQSLEQYF	TGTGCCAGCTCAGTAGGACAGTCGCTAGAGCAGTACTTC
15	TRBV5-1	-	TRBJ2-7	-	CASSLGIRRSYEQYF	TGCGCCAGCAGCTTGGGAATCAGGCGCTCCTACGAGCAGTACTTC
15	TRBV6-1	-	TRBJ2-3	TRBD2	CATSSLAGGTDTQYF	TGTGCCACCAGCTCTCTAGCGGGGGGCACAGATACGCAGTATTTT
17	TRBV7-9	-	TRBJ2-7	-	CSSSLEGAFRVAYEQYF	TGTTCCAGCAGCTTAGAAGGGGCGTTTCGAGTCGCCTACGAGCAGTACTTC
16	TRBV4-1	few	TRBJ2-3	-	CASSQLEGGSTDTQYF	TGCGCCAGCAGCCAATTGGAGGGAGGCAGCACAGATACGCAGTATTTT
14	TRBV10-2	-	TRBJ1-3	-	CASSDGLSGNTIYF	TGCGCCAGCAGTGATGGCCTCTCTGGAAACACCATATATTTT
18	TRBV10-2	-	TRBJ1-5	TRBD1	CASRNLETGGDSNQPQHF	TGCGCCAGCCGGAATCTAGAGACAGGGGGGGATAGCAATCAGCCCCAGCATTTT
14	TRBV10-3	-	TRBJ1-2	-	CAISESRQPYGYTF	TGTGCCATCAGTGAGTCGAGGCAGCCCTATGGCTACACCTTC
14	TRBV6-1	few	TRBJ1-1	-	CASRLNRVVTEAFF	TGTGCCAGCAGACTTAACAGGGTTGTAACTGAAGCTTTCTTT
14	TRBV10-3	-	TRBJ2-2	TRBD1	CAINGQGATGELFF	TGTGCCATCAATGGACAGGGGGCCACCGGGGAGCTGTTTTTT
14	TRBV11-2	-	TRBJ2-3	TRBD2	CASSPGGGADTQYF	TGTGCCAGCAGCCCAGGCGGGGGGGCAGATACGCAGTATTTT
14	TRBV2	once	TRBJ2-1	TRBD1	CATLDRAEWNEQFF	TGTGCCACCTTAGACAGGGCTGAGTGGAATGAGCAGTTCTTC
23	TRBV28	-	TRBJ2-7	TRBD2	CARQLTGAVGLAGVSSKGYEQYF	TGTGCCAGGCAATTAACAGGAGCCGTGGGACTAGCGGGAGTCAGCAGCAAAGGCTACGAGCAGTACTTC
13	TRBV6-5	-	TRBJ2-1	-	CASSFRPRDEQFF	TGTGCCAGCAGTTTCCGCCCGCGGGATGAGCAGTTCTTC
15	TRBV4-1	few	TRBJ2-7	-	CASSQATGSSYEQYF	TGCGCCAGCAGCCAGGCGACAGGTAGCTCCTACGAGCAGTACTTC
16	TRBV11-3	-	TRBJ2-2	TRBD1	CASSLDRTGHTGELFF	TGTGCCAGCAGCTTAGATCGGACAGGGCACACCGGGGAGCTGTTTTTT
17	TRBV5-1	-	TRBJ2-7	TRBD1	CASSLRGTGSILDEQYF	TGCGCCAGCAGCTTGAGGGGGACAGGTTCGATCTTGGACGAGCAATACTTC
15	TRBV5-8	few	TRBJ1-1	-	CASSSSMLRNTEAFF	TGTGCCAGCAGCTCTTCGATGCTCAGGAACACTGAAGCTTTCTTT
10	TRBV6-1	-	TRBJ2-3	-	CASRTYTQYF	TGTGCCAGTCGGACTTATACGCAGTATTTT
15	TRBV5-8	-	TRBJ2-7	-	CASRLTRDNSYEQYF	TGTGCCAGTAGACTTACCCGGGACAACTCCTACGAGCAGTACTTC
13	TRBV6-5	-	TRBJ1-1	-	CASSLSENTEAFF	TGTGCCAGCAGTCTTTCAGAGAACACTGAAGCTTTCTTT
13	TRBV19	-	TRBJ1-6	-	CACQDRFGSPLHF	TGTGCCTGTCAAGACAGGTTCGGTTCACCCCTCCACTTT
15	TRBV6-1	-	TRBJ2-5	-	CASSSQGQMGETQYF	TGTGCCAGCAGTTCACAAGGACAGATGGGAGAGACCCAGTACTTC
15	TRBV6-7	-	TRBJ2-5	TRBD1	CASPSAGQEGETQYF	TGTGCCAGCCCCTCGGCGGGACAGGAGGGAGAGACCCAGTACTTC
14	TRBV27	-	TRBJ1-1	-	CASSRQEMNTEAFF	TGTGCCAGCAGTCGACAGGAGATGAACACTGAAGCTTTCTTT
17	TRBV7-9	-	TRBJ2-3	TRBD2	CASSSQLGLAGRDTQYF	TGTGCCAGCAGCTCCCAACTCGGTCTAGCGGGAAGAGATACGCAGTATTTT
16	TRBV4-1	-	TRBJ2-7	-	CASSQDLTSLSYEQYF	TGCGCCAGCAGCCAAGATTTGACAAGCCTCTCCTACGAGCAGTACTTC
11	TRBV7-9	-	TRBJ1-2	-	CASSIPGGYTF	TGTGCCAGCAGCATTCCAGGCGGCTACACCTTC
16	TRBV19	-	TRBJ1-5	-	CASSVTRTPRGQPRHF	TGTGCCAGTAGTGTAACTCGGACACCTAGAGGTCAGCCCCGGCATTTT
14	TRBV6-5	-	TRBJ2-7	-	CASSYSLGSGEQYF	TGTGCCAGCAGTTACTCGTTGGGTAGCGGCGAGCAGTACTTC
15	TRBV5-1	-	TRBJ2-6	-	CASTRRPGTTDVLTF	TGCGCCAGCACCCGAAGGCCCGGGACAACGGACGTCCTGACTTTC
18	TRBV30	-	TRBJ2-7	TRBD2	CAWSARTSGRTPSYEQYF	TGTGCCTGGAGTGCCCGGACTAGCGGGAGGACCCCCTCCTACGAGCAGTACTTC